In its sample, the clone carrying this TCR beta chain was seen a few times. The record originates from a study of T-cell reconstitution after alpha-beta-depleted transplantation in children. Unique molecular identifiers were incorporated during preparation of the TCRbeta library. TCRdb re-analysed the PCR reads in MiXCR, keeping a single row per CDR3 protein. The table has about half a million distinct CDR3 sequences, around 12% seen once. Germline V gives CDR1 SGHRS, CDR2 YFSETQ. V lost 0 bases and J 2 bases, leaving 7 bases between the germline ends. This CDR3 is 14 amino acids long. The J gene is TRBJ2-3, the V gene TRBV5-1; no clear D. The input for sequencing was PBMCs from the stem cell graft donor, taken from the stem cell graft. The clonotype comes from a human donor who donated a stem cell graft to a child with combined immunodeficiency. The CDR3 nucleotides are TGCGCCAGCAGCTTGGATACGATCACAGATACGCAGTATTTT. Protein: CASSLDTITDTQYF.